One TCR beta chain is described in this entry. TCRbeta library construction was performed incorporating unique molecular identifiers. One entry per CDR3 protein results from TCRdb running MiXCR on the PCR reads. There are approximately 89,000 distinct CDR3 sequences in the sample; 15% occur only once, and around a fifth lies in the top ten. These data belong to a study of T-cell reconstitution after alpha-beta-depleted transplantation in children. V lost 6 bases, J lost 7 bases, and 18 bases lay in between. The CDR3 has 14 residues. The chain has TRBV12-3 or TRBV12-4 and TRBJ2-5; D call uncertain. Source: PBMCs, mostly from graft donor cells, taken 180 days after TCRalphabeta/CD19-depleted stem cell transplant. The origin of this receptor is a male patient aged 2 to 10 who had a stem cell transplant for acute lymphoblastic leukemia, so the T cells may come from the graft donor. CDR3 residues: CASRPDTTAGTQYF. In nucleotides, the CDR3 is TGTGCCAGCAGGCCTGACACCACCGCTGGGACCCAGTACTTC.